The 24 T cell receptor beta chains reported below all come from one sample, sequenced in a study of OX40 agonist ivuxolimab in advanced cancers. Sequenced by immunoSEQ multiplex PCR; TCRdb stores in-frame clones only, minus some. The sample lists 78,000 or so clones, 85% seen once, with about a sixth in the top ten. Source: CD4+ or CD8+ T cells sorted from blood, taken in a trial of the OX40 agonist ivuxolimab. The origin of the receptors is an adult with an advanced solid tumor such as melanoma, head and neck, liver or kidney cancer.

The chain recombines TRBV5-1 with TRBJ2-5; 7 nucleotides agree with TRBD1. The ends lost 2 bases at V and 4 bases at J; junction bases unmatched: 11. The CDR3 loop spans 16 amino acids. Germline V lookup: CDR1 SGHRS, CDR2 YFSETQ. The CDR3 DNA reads TGCGCCAGCAGCTTTGGGGACAGCCACCCTTTAGAGACCCAGTACTTC. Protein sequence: CASSFGDSHPLETQYF.

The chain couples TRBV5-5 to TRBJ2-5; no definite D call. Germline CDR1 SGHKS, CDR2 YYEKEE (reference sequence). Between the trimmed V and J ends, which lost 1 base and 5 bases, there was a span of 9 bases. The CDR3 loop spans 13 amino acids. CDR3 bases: TGTGCCAGCAGCTTGCTGGATGGGGAGACCCAGTACTTC. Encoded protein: CASSLLDGETQYF.

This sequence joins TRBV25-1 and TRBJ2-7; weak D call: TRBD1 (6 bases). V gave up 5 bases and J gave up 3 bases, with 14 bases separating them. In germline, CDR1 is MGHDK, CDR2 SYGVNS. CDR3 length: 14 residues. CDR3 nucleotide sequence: TGTGCCAGCAGTAAGTCCCGGGACAACTACGAGCAGTACTTC. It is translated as CASSKSRDNYEQYF.

This CDR3 is CASTPGTINYEQYF. CDR3 DNA: TGTGCCAGCACTCCCGGGACTATTAACTACGAGCAGTACTTC. This chain uses TRBV2 with TRBJ2-7, with TRBD2 identical over 7 bases. V shed 7 bases and J 3 bases; nucleotides not matched to a gene: 9. The V gene's germline CDR1 is SNHLY and CDR2 FYNNEI. This CDR3 comprises 14 residues.

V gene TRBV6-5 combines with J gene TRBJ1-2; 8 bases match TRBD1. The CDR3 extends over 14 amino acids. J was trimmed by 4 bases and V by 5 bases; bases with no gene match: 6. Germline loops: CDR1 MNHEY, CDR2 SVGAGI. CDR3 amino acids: CASSAEGQVYGYTF. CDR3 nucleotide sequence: TGTGCCAGCAGTGCAGAGGGACAGGTCTATGGCTACACCTTC.

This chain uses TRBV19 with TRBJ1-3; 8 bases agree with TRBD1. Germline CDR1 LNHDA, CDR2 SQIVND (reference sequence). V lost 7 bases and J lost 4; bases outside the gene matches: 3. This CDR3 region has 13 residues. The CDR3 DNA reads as TGTGCCAGTACCGGACAGGGAGGAAACACCATATATTTT. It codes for CASTGQGGNTIYF.

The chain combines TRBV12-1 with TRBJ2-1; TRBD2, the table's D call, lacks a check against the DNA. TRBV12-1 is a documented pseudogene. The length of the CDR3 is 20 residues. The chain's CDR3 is CASSFVGLAGVPPQYNEQFF. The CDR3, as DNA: TGTGCCAGCAGCTTTGTGGGACTAGCGGGAGTTCCTCCCCAGTACAATGAGCAGTTCTTC.

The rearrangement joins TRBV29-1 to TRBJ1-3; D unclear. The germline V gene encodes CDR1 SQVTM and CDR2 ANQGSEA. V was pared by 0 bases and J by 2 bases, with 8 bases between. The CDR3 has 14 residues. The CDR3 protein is CSVEEPTAGNTIYF. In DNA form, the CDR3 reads TGCAGCGTTGAAGAGCCAACGGCTGGAAACACCATATATTTT.

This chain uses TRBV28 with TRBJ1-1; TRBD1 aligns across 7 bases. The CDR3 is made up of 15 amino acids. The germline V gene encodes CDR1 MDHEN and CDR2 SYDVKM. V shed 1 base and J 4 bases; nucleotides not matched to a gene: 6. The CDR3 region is CASSLSTGVATEAFF. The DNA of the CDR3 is TGTGCCAGCAGTTTATCCACAGGGGTGGCCACTGAAGCTTTCTTT. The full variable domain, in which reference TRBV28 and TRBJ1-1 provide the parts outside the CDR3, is DVKVTQSSRYLVKRTGEKVFLECVQDMDHENMFWYRQDPGLGLRLIYFSYDVKMKEKGDIPEGYSVSREKKERFSLILESASTNQTSMYLCASSLSTGVATEAFFGQGTRLTVV.

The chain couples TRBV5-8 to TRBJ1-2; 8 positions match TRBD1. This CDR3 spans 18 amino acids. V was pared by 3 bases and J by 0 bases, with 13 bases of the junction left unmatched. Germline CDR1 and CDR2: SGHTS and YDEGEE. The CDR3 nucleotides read TGTGCCAGCAGCTCAGACCGGACAGGGACGGTAGCTAACTATGGCTACACCTTC. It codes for CASSSDRTGTVANYGYTF.

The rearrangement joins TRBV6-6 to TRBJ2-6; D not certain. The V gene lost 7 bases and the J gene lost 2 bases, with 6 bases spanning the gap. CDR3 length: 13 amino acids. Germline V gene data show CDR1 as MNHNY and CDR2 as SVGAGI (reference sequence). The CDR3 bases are TGTGCCAGCACCGACACTGGGGCCAACGTCCTGACTTTC. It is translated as CASTDTGANVLTF.

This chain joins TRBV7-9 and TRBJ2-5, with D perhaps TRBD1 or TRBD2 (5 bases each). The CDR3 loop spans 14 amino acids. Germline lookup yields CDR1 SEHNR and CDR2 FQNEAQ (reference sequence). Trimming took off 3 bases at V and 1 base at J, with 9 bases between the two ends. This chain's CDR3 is CASSFVGPQETQYF. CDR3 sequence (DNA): TGTGCCAGCAGCTTCGTGGGACCCCAAGAGACCCAGTACTTC. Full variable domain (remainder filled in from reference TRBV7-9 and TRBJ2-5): DTGVSQNPRHKITKRGQNVTFRCDPISEHNRLYWYRQTLGQGPEFLTYFQNEAQLEKSRLLSDRFSAERPKGSFSTLEIQRTEQGDSAMYLCASSFVGPQETQYFGPGTRLLVL.

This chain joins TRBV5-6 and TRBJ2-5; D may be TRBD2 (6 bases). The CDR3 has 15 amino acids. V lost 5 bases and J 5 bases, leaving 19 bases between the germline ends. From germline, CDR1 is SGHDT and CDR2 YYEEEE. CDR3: CASSDPGVLGETQYF. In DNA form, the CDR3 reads TGTGCCAGCAGTGATCCGGGAGTACTAGGGGAGACCCAGTACTTC.

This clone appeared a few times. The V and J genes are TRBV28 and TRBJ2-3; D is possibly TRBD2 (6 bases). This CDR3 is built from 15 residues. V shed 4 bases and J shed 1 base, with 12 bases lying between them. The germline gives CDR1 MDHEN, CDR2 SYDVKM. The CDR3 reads CASSSLAVRTDTQYF. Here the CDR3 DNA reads TGTGCCAGCAGTTCCTTAGCGGTCCGCACAGATACGCAGTATTTT.

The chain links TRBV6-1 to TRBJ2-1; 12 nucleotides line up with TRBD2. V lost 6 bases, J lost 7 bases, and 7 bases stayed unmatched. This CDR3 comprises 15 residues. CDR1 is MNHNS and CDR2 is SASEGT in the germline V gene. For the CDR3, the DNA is TGTGCCAGCAGACAACTAGCGGGAGGTGGGAATGAGCAGTTCTTC. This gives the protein CASRQLAGGGNEQFF.

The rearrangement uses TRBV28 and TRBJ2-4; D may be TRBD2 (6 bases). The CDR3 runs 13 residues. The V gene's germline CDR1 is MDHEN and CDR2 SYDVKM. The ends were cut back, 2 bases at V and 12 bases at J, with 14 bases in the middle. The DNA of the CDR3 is TGTGCCAGCAGTTTAACAGGTGGGAGGACTCAGTACTTC. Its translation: CASSLTGGRTQYF.

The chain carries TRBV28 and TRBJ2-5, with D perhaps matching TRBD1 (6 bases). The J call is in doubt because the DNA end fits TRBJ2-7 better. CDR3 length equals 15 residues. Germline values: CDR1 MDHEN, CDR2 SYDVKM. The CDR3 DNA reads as TGTGCCAGCAGTTTATATACAGGGACGCCCTACGAGCAGTACTTC. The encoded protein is CASSLYTGTPYEQYF.

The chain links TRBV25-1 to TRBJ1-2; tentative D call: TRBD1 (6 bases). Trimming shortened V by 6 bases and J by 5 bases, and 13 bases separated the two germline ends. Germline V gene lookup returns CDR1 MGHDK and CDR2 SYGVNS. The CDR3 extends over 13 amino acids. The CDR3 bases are TGTGCCAGCAGGCCGGGACAAAGTTATGGCTACACCTTC. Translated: CASRPGQSYGYTF.

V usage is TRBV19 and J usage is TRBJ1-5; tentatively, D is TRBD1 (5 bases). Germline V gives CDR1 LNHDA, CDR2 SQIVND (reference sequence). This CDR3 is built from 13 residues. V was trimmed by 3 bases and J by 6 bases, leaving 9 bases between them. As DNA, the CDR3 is TGTGCCAGTAGTATCGGCGGGGCTCAGCCCCAGCATTTT. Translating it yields CASSIGGAQPQHF. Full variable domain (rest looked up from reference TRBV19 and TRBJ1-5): DGGITQSPKYLFRKEGQNVTLSCEQNLNHDAMYWYRQDPGQGLRLIYYSQIVNDFQKGDIAEGYSVSREKKESFPLTVTSAQKNPTAFYLCASSIGGAQPQHFGDGTRLSIL.

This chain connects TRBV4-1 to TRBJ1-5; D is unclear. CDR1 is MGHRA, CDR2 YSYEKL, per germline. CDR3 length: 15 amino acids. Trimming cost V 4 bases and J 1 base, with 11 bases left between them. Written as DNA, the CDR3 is TGCGCCAGCAGCCCTACGGAGTCAAGCAATCAGCCCCAGCATTTT. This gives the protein CASSPTESSNQPQHF.

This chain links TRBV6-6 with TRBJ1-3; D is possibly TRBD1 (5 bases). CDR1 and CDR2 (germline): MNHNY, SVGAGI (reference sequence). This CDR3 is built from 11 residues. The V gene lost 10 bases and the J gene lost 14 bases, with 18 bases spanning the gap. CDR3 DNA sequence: TGTGCCACCTCCCGGGGGGAGCTTCTATATTTT. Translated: CATSRGELLYF.

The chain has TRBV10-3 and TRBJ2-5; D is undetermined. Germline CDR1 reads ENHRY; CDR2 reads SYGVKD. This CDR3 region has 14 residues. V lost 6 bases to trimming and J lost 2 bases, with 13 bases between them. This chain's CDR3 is CAIRGDPEQETQYF. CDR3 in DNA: TGTGCCATCAGAGGTGACCCAGAACAAGAGACCCAGTACTTC.

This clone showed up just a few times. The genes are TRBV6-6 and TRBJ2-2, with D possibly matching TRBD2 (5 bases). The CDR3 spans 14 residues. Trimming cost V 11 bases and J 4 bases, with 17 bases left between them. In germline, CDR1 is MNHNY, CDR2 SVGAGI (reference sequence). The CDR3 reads CAAGGPLSTGELFF. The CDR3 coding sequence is TGTGCCGCGGGCGGTCCCCTTAGCACCGGGGAGCTGTTTTTT.

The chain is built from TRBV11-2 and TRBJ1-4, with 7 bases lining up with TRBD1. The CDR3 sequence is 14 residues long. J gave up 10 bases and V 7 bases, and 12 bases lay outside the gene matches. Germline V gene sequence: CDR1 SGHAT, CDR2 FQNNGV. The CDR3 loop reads CASTTGVSIGKLFF. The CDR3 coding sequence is TGTGCCAGCACCACAGGGGTTTCGATTGGAAAACTGTTTTTT.